The rows below give T cell receptor beta chains drawn from one sample of a study of T cells in Graves' hyperthyroidism and ophthalmopathy. TCRdb reprocessed the multiplex PCR reads with MiXCR, giving one entry per CDR3 protein. The data contain hundreds of thousands of distinct CDR3 sequences, around 15% of them singletons. The sample comprised blood. The receptors shown here come from a woman aged 40 to 50 with Graves' ophthalmopathy. The CDR3 runs from the conserved cysteine through the conserved F or W. D genes are given only for firm matches. Clone size is given for some rows only: seen once, a few or many times, or a class if the clone is expanded.

TRBD2	TRBV11-2	many	TRBJ2-7	TGTGCCAGCAGCCGCTTCGGACTAGCGGGTACAGTGGGCTCCGAGCAGTACTTC	CASSRFGLAGTVGSEQYF
TRBD1	TRBV6-1	many	TRBJ2-5	TGTGCCAGCAGCGCAAACAGGGGGACGAGGGAGACCCAGTACTTC	CASSANRGTRETQYF
-	TRBV7-3	many	TRBJ2-5	TGTGCCAGCAGCTTATATGGTGATGGGAAGACCCAGTACTTC	CASSLYGDGKTQYF
-	TRBV30	-	TRBJ1-2	TGTGCCTGGAGTGTACAGACATATGGCTACACCTTC	CAWSVQTYGYTF
TRBD1	TRBV18	many	TRBJ2-1	TGTGCCAGCTCACCGGGACAGGACGACAATGAGCAGTTCTTC	CASSPGQDDNEQFF
-	TRBV12-3/TRBV12-4	many	TRBJ1-1	TGTGCCAGCAGTAAACAACGGGGGATCGGCACTGAAGCTTTCTTT	CASSKQRGIGTEAFF
-	TRBV7-9	few	TRBJ1-2	TGTGCCAGCAGCTTATATCGGATTGGCTACACCTTC	CASSLYRIGYTF
-	TRBV28	-	TRBJ1-2	TGTGCCAGCAGTTTGAGGGCCCATGGCTACACCTTC	CASSLRAHGYTF
TRBD2	TRBV6-1	many	TRBJ2-1	TGTGCCAGCAGTGGACTAGCGGGGGCGGGTGAGCAGTTCTTC	CASSGLAGAGEQFF
-	TRBV7-8	-	TRBJ2-7	TGTGCCAGCAACTTAGCGGCTCACTACGAGCAGTACTTC	CASNLAAHYEQYF
TRBD2	TRBV19	few	TRBJ2-3	TGTGCCAGTAGTATGGGACTAGTCGCAGATACGCAGTATTTT	CASSMGLVADTQYF
TRBD2	TRBV30	many	TRBJ2-7	TGTGCCTGGGAGAGCGGGAACACATACGAGCAGTACTTC	CAWESGNTYEQYF
TRBD1	TRBV20-1	many	TRBJ2-7	TGCAGTGCCGATGGACAGGGGTACGAGCAGTACTTC	CSADGQGYEQYF